One sample yielded the 17 T cell receptor beta chains listed below, sequenced in a study of tumor-infiltrating lymphocytes in oesophageal squamous cell carcinoma (TCRdb year 2016). Library generation was performed with PCR. Data came from an Illumina HiSeq 2000. The raw public reads went through TCRdb reprocessing: fastp at Q25, MiXCR clone calling, in-frame beta chains kept. Rows are unified per CDR3 protein, each entry keeping the most common DNA and genes. Present in this sample are about 12,000 distinct CDR3 sequences, around 57% of which were seen just once. The top ten clonotypes cover under 35% of the sample. The material sequenced was esophageal tumor tissue. The receptor set was obtained from a female donor with esophageal squamous cell carcinoma.

By share, this clonotype counts as medium-sized. The V and J genes are TRBV7-9 and TRBJ2-7; D is uncertain. CDR1 and CDR2 from the germline V gene are SEHNR and FQNEAQ (reference sequence). V lost 1 base and J lost 2, with 6 bases in between. This CDR3 region has 13 residues. The CDR3 DNA reads as TGTGCCAGCAGCTTAGGGCAGCCCTACGAGCAGTACTTC. Its translation: CASSLGQPYEQYF. Full variable domain (remainder filled in from reference TRBV7-9 and TRBJ2-7): DTGVSQNPRHKITKRGQNVTFRCDPISEHNRLYWYRQTLGQGPEFLTYFQNEAQLEKSRLLSDRFSAERPKGSFSTLEIQRTEQGDSAMYLCASSLGQPYEQYFGPGTRLTVT.

This clonotype was detected a few times. Here the CDR3 DNA reads TGTGCCAGCACCCACAGGGTGGAAGAGACCCAGTACTTC. Amino acids: CASTHRVEETQYF. The chain has TRBV12-3 or TRBV12-4 and TRBJ2-5, with D perhaps TRBD1 (6 bases). CDR3 length: 13 amino acids. Trimming cost V 7 bases and J 3 bases, with 12 bases left between them.

This clonotype has ten or more counts. The rearrangement links TRBV27 to TRBJ2-7, with D perhaps TRBD1 (5 bases). Trimming took 5 bases from V and 0 from J, leaving 11 bases between them. Germline assignment: CDR1 MNHEY and CDR2 SMNVEV (reference sequence). The CDR3 totals 14 residues. CDR3 residues: CASSNTDNSYEQYF. CDR3 nucleotides: TGTGCCAGCAGTAACACGGACAACTCCTACGAGCAGTACTTC.

The V and J genes are TRBV6-1 and TRBJ2-3, with 7 bases aligning to TRBD2. The J call may be incorrect, as the DNA end agrees better with TRBJ2-5. Germline V gene data show CDR1 as MNHNS and CDR2 as SASEGT. The CDR3 consists of 15 residues. CDR3 protein: CASSVGSGAQETQYF. CDR3 DNA: TGTGCCAGCAGTGTGGGCAGCGGGGCTCAAGAGACCCAGTACTTC.

This clonotype was detected only a few times. This may come from a read error, since a much larger clone is one base off. This chain links TRBV18 with TRBJ2-1; 8 bases are shared with TRBD1. Germline loops: CDR1 KGHSH, CDR2 LQKENI. Trimming at V came to 4 bases and at J to 10 bases, leaving 9 bases not matched to a gene. The CDR3 is made up of 14 amino acids. The CDR3 sequence: CASSQTGASYEQFF. CDR3 nucleotide sequence: TGTGCCAGCTCACAGACAGGGGCCTCCTACGAGCAGTTCTTC.

The table lists this clonotype with a count of one. It is unclear where the CDR3 begins or ends on the DNA, so no DNA is shown, and the CDR3 is as TCRdb lists it. The chain uses TRBV7-5 and TRBJ2-3; the table's D call, TRBD2, was not checked against the DNA. TRBV7-5 is reported as a pseudogene. The CDR3 comprises 19 residues, both ends counted. This chain's CDR3 is CISVPEAKQRDVGTYEQYF.

The chain employs TRBV7-2 and TRBJ2-5; TRBD2 might be the D (6 bases). The assigned J gene may be wrong: the sequence end matches TRBJ2-7 better. Per the germline V gene, CDR1 is SGHTA and CDR2 is FQGNSA. The CDR3 is made up of 14 amino acids. CDR3 DNA: TGTGCCAGCAGCCGAGCACCCGGAGGGTACGAGCAGTACTTC. Protein: CASSRAPGGYEQYF.

This clonotype was seen once. This chain uses TRBV7-2 with TRBJ2-1; 7 bases map to TRBD2. The CDR3 is 14 amino acids. CDR1 is SGHTA and CDR2 is FQGNSA in the germline V gene. V was clipped by 5 bases and J by 7 bases; unmatched bases: 8. The CDR3 loop is CASSTVGLVNEQFF. The DNA of the CDR3 is TGTGCCAGCAGCACAGTCGGACTAGTAAATGAGCAGTTCTTC.

In this sample, this clonotype turned up once. This chain connects TRBV28 to TRBJ2-3, with D perhaps TRBD2 (6 bases). V was cut by 4 bases and J by 2 bases, with 13 bases left in between. The germline CDR1 and CDR2 sequences are MDHEN and SYDVKM. This CDR3 has 15 residues. This CDR3 is CASSSPGSPTDTQYF. The CDR3 DNA reads TGTGCCAGCAGTTCTCCCGGGAGCCCCACAGATACGCAGTATTTT.

J is TRBJ2-4 and V is TRBV6-4; D not certain. The end of the DNA fits TRBJ2-7 better, so the J call may be wrong. Germline CDR1 is MRHNA and CDR2 is SNTAGT. The CDR3 loop spans 12 amino acids. CDR3 in amino acids: CASTPRSYEQYF. CDR3 nucleotide sequence: TGTGCCAGCACCCCCAGGTCTTACGAGCAGTACTTC.

This clonotype is a singleton in its sample. The CDR3 loop reads CASRVAGGPETQYF. DNA of the CDR3: TGTGCCAGCAGAGTAGCGGGAGGCCCCGAGACCCAGTACTTC. The genes are TRBV6-1 and TRBJ2-3; 10 nucleotides align to TRBD2. The tail of the sequence fits TRBJ2-5 better, so the J call may be wrong. Germline CDR1 is MNHNS and CDR2 is SASEGT. The CDR3 is 14 amino acids.

This clonotype was observed a single time. The CDR3 loop is CASSWPGRSIHEQFF. For the CDR3, the DNA is TGTGCCAGCAGTTGGCCGGGACGGTCAATCCATGAGCAGTTCTTC. V is TRBV28 and J is TRBJ2-5; the D call may be TRBD1 or TRBD2 (5 bases each). Gene TRBJ2-1 matches the end of the DNA better, so the J call may be wrong. The CDR3 covers 15 residues. Looked up from germline, CDR1 is MDHEN and CDR2 is SYDVKM.

This clonotype is labeled as medium-sized. The V gene is TRBV7-2, the J gene TRBJ1-4, with 12 bases aligning to TRBD1. Germline values: CDR1 SGHTA, CDR2 FQGNSA. This CDR3 contains 17 residues. Trimming took 5 bases from V and 8 from J; bases not matched to a gene: 12. CDR3 loop: CASSPRDRGRVGEKLFF. The CDR3 nucleotides are TGTGCCAGCAGCCCCCGGGACAGGGGGCGAGTCGGGGAAAAACTGTTTTTT.

As for this clonotype: This may come from a read error, since a much larger clone is one base off. This chain joins TRBV20-1 and TRBJ2-3, with 9 bases matching TRBD2. The end of the DNA is better explained by TRBJ2-1, so the J call may be wrong. This CDR3 comprises 13 residues. Germline loops: CDR1 DFQATT, CDR2 SNEGSKA (reference sequence). This chain's CDR3 is CSASLRGGYEQFF. In nucleotides, the CDR3 is TGCAGTGCTAGTCTGCGGGGGGGGTACGAGCAGTTCTTC.

The chain recombines TRBV12-3 or TRBV12-4 with TRBJ1-1, with D uncertain. Deletions cut 6 bases from V and 0 bases from J, with 11 bases between. The CDR3 length is 14 residues. This CDR3 reads CASSFGRMNTEAFF. The CDR3, as DNA: TGTGCCAGCAGCTTCGGCAGGATGAACACTGAAGCTTTCTTT.

V is TRBV28 and J is TRBJ2-5; D is perhaps TRBD1 (6 bases). The CDR3 loop spans 17 amino acids. The germline gives CDR1 MDHEN, CDR2 SYDVKM. V lost 2 bases to trimming and J lost 1 base, with 17 bases between them. The CDR3 DNA reads as TGTGCCAGCAGTTTACCATTCCTCCGGGACACCCAAGAGACCCAGTACTTC. Protein: CASSLPFLRDTQETQYF.

The chain carries TRBV7-2 and TRBJ2-5, with TRBD2 matching 11 bases. The end of the DNA fits TRBJ2-7 better, so the J call may be wrong. Germline CDR1 reads SGHTA; CDR2 reads FQGNSA. The CDR3 consists of 15 residues. CDR3 in amino acids: CASSSTSGSPYEQYF. CDR3 nucleotides: TGTGCCAGCAGCTCTACTAGCGGGAGTCCCTACGAGCAGTACTTC.